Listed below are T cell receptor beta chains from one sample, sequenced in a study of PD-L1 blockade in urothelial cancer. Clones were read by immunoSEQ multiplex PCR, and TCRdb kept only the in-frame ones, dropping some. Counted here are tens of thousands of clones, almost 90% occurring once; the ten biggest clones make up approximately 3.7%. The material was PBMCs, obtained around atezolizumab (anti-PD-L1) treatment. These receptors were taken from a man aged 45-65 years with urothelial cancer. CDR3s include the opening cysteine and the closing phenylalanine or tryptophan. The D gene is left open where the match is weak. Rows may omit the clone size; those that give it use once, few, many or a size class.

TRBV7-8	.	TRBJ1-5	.	TGTGCCAGCAGCTCACTCCCCAGGGGTGGCAATCAGCCCCAGCATTTT	CASSSLPRGGNQPQHF
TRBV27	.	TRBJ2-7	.	TGTGCCAGCATGAGGGCCGGAGTTAAAGACGAGCAGTACTTC	CASMRAGVKDEQYF
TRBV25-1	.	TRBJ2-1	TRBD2	TGTGCCAGCTCCGGGACTAGCGTATACAATGAGCAGTTCTTC	CASSGTSVYNEQFF
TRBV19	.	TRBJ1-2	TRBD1	TGTGCCAGTGAGAGGGACAGGGCGAATGGCTACACCTTC	CASERDRANGYTF
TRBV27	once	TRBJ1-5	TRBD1	TGTGCCAGCAGCCGGACAGGGCCCAATCAGCCCCAGCATTTT	CASSRTGPNQPQHF
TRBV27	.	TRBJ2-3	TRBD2	TGTGCCAGCAGTTTTAGCGGGTCCACAGATACGCAGTATTTT	CASSFSGSTDTQYF
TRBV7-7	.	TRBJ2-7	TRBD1	TGTGCTAGCAGCTTGGGGACAGGGTTCTACGAGCAGTACTTC	CASSLGTGFYEQYF
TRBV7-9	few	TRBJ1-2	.	TGTGCCAGCAGCCCCAGGGTCTCTGGTGGCTACACCTTC	CASSPRVSGGYTF
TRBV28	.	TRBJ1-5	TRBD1	TGTGCCAGCAGTTCCGGGACAGGAGGCAATCAGCCCCAGCATTTT	CASSSGTGGNQPQHF
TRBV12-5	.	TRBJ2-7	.	TGTGCTAGTGGTTTGGTAGGCGGGACAGTCGACGAGCAGTACTTC	CASGLVGGTVDEQYF
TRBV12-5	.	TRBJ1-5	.	TGTGCTAGTGCCGTCGACAGGCGGGTGGAGCCCCAGCATTTT	CASAVDRRVEPQHF
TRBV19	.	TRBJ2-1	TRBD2	TGTGCCAGTAGTATAGACCCGGGACTAATATCCTACAATGAGCAGTTCTTC	CASSIDPGLISYNEQFF
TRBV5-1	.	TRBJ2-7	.	TGCGCCAGCAGCTTGGTGGGGGGATACGAGCAGTACTTC	CASSLVGGYEQYF
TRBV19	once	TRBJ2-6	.	TGTGCCAGTAGTATTTGGGCGGGGACTGGGGCCAACGTCCTGACTTTC	CASSIWAGTGANVLTF
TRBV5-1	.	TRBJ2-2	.	TGCGCCAGCAGCTTGGATGTTTCCGGGGGAGGTACCGGGGAGCTGTTTTTT	CASSLDVSGGGTGELFF
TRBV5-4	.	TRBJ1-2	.	TGTGCCAGCAGGGGGGTGGGGGGACCCTATGGCTACACCTTC	CASRGVGGPYGYTF
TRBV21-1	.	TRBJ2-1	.	TGTGCCAGCAGCAAACCGGGACTAGCGCGATCTACCTACAATGAGCAGTTCTTC	CASSKPGLARSTYNEQFF
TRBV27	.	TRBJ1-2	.	TGTGCCAGCAGTCAGGGGATTAACTATGGCTACACCTTC	CASSQGINYGYTF
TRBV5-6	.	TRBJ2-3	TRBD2	TGTGCCAGCAGTTCTCTAGCGGGGGGGCCTGGAGATACGCAGTATTTT	CASSSLAGGPGDTQYF
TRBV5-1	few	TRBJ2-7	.	TGCGCCAGCAGGGAGAGCCCATACAACTACGAGCAGTACTTC	CASRESPYNYEQYF
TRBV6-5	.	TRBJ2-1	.	TGTGCCAGCAGTTACTTTGGGGGGTATAAAAATGAGCAGTTCTTC	CASSYFGGYKNEQFF
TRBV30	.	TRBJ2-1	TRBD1	TGTGCCTGGGCCCGGGGACAGGGGGTTGAGCAGTTCTTC	CAWARGQGVEQFF
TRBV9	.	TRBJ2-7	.	TGTGCCAGCAGCGTAGGTCTACAGGGTTACGAGCAGTACTTC	CASSVGLQGYEQYF
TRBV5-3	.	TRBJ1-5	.	TGTGCCAAGGAAACAGGGAATAGCAATCAGCCCCAGCATTTT	CAKETGNSNQPQHF
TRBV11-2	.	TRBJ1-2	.	TGTGCCAGCAGCTTAAACAGGGTTGGCTACACCTTC	CASSLNRVGYTF
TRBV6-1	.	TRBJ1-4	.	TGTGCCAGCAGTGAGGACATCCCAACTAATGAAAAACTGTTTTTT	CASSEDIPTNEKLFF
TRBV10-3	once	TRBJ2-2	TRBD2	TGTGCCACCGTTAGCGGGGGGGCCTCCGGGGAGCTGTTTTTT	CATVSGGASGELFF
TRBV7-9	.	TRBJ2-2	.	TGTGCCAGCCGAGGAACCGGGGAGCTGTTTTTT	CASRGTGELFF
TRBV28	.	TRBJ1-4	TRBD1	TGTGCCAGCAAGCCAGGGGGGAATGAAAAACTGTTTTTT	CASKPGGNEKLFF
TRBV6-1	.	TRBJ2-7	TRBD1	TGTGCCAGCAGCAGGGGGCTCTACGAGCAGTACTTC	CASSRGLYEQYF
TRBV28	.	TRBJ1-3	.	TGTGCCAGCAGTTTCCCACAGGGTAAGGGAAACACCATATATTTT	CASSFPQGKGNTIYF
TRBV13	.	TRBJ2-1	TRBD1	TGTGCCAGCAGCTTCACAGGGGGCAATGAGCAGTTCTTC	CASSFTGGNEQFF
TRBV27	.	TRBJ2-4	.	TGTGCCAGCAGGAAGTTTCGGGGGGCACAGAACATTCAGTACTTC	CASRKFRGAQNIQYF